These 32 T cell receptor beta chains were all obtained from the same sample, sequenced in a study of CD8 T cells in ankylosing spondylitis. Study-wide findings and caveats: A TCR beta motif made of several highly homologous variants seemed typical of ankylosing spondylitis blood.

TCRdb redid the calling of the 5' RACE reads with MiXCR, one entry per CDR3 protein. The repertoire has about 700,000 distinct CDR3 sequences, 15% to 20% of them found once; the top ten carry about 19%. These receptors' targets are unknown. The sequencing sample was made of blood, either unsorted or a sorted T cell fraction (not recorded which). The receptors shown here come from a male donor with ankylosing spondylitis.

Here the CDR3 reads CASSQGVTGELFF. As DNA, the CDR3 is TGCGCCAGCAGCCAGGGAGTGACCGGGGAGCTGTTTTTT. V is TRBV4-1 and J is TRBJ2-2; perhaps TRBD2 as D (5 bases). The length of the CDR3 is 13 residues. Germline V gives CDR1 MGHRA, CDR2 YSYEKL. Between the trimmed V and J ends, which lost 3 bases and 5 bases, there was a span of 7 bases.

The chain employs TRBV15 and TRBJ1-1, with D possibly being TRBD1 (6 bases). V was trimmed by 0 bases and J by 1 base, leaving 12 bases between them. The germline V gene encodes CDR1 LNHNV and CDR2 YYDKDF (reference sequence). There are 16 residues in the CDR3. The chain's CDR3 is CATSRELGGTNTEAFF. Here the CDR3 DNA reads TGTGCCACCAGCAGAGAGCTTGGGGGCACGAACACTGAAGCTTTCTTT.

The rearrangement joins TRBV7-3 to TRBJ1-6; TRBD1 is a possible D gene (6 bases). The germline V gene has CDR1 SGHTA and CDR2 FQGTGA. The CDR3 runs 14 residues. Trimming cost V 2 bases and J 10 bases, with 12 bases left between them. The CDR3 DNA sequence: TGTGCCAGCAGCTTACAGGGGATGGGGTCACCCCTCCACTTT. It yields the protein CASSLQGMGSPLHF.

The genes are TRBV11-2 and TRBJ2-3; 7 bases line up with TRBD2. Germline loops: CDR1 SGHAT, CDR2 FQNNGV. The CDR3 runs to 14 residues. Trimming cost V 7 bases and J 6 bases; bases outside gene matches: 10. CDR3 protein: CASTTGLGVDTQYF. The CDR3 bases are TGTGCCAGCACCACCGGACTAGGGGTTGATACGCAGTATTTT.

This clonotype was observed at least ten times. The V call is TRBV29-1, the J call TRBJ1-3; D ambiguous. This CDR3 contains 14 residues. Germline assignment: CDR1 SQVTM and CDR2 ANQGSEA. The germline V and J ends were trimmed by 4 bases and 0 bases, with 10 bases remaining between them. The CDR3 spells CSVGLRDSGNTIYF. CDR3 nucleotide sequence: TGCAGCGTTGGTTTACGGGACTCTGGAAACACCATATATTTT.

Many counts were recorded for this clonotype. The rearrangement links TRBV5-1 to TRBJ2-1; tentative D call: TRBD2 (6 bases). The CDR3 has 15 amino acids. Trimming shortened V by 1 base and J by 0 bases, and 8 bases separated the two germline ends. Germline V CDR1 and CDR2: SGHRS, YFSETQ. The CDR3 nucleotides read TGCGCCAGCAGCTTGCGGGGGAGCTCCTACAATGAGCAGTTCTTC. Its translation is CASSLRGSSYNEQFF.

The J gene is TRBJ2-6, the V gene TRBV7-8, with D tentatively TRBD2 (6 bases). Per germline, CDR1 SGHVS and CDR2 FQNEAQ. CDR3 length equals 18 residues. Trimming shortened V by 1 base and J by 0 bases, and 13 bases separated the two germline ends. CDR3 nucleotide sequence: TGTGCCAGCAGCTTAGGGCTGGGACTGTTCTCTGGGGCCAACGTCCTGACTTTC. Encoded protein: CASSLGLGLFSGANVLTF. Together with reference TRBV7-8 and TRBJ2-6, the CDR3 gives the full variable domain: GAGVSQSPRYKVAKRGQDVALRCDPISGHVSLFWYQQALGQGPEFLTYFQNEAQLDKSGLPSDRFFAERPEGSVSTLKIQRTQQEDSAVYLCASSLGLGLFSGANVLTFGAGSRLTVL.

The V and J genes are TRBV2 and TRBJ2-1; either TRBD1 or TRBD2 may supply D (5 bases each). The CDR3 has 13 residues. Trimming shortened V by 7 bases and J by 6 bases, and 13 bases separated the two germline ends. From germline, CDR1 is SNHLY and CDR2 FYNNEI. CDR3 coding DNA: TGTGCCAGCACCGAGGGGCATGGCAATGAGCAGTTCTTC. Protein: CASTEGHGNEQFF.

The J gene is TRBJ2-3, the V gene TRBV12-3 or TRBV12-4; 8 bases agree with TRBD2. The J segment lost 4 bases and the V segment lost 2 bases, leaving 5 bases of the junction unmatched. CDR3 length: 15 amino acids. DNA for the CDR3: TGTGCCAGCAGTTTATCCAGCGGGAGCCCAGATACGCAGTATTTT. It specifies CASSLSSGSPDTQYF.

This clonotype turned up a few times. The CDR3 reads CASSLEPDTQYF. The CDR3 nucleotides read TGTGCCAGCAGCTTAGAACCAGATACGCAGTATTTT. The chain combines TRBV11-2 with TRBJ2-3; D not resolved. This CDR3 is built from 12 residues. Germline CDR1 reads SGHAT; CDR2 reads FQNNGV. V was clipped by 0 bases and J by 4 bases, with 2 bases between them. Based on the CDR3 plus reference TRBV11-2 and TRBJ2-3, the full variable domain is EAGVAQSPRYKIIEKRQSVAFWCNPISGHATLYWYQQILGQGPKLLIQFQNNGVVDDSQLPKDRFSAERLKGVDSTLKIQPAKLEDSAVYLCASSLEPDTQYFGPGTRLTVL.

The sample holds a few counts of this clonotype. CDR3 sequence: CASMGAGGYYEQYF. The CDR3 DNA follows: TGTGCCAGCATGGGGGCGGGAGGTTACTACGAGCAGTACTTC. This chain joins TRBV27 and TRBJ2-7; 8 positions agree with TRBD2. Germline loops: CDR1 MNHEY, CDR2 SMNVEV (reference sequence). Trimming took 7 bases from V and 3 from J; bases not matched to a gene: 8. The length of the CDR3 is 14 residues.

The V gene is TRBV29-1, the J gene TRBJ2-1; 8 nucleotides match TRBD2. The germline V gene encodes CDR1 SQVTM and CDR2 ANQGSEA. CDR3 size: 15 residues. V lost 2 bases to trimming and J lost 0 bases; unmatched junction nucleotides: 3. The CDR3 DNA is TGCAGCGTTGAATTAGCGGGGAGCTCCTACAATGAGCAGTTCTTC. Translating gives CSVELAGSSYNEQFF.

The chain carries TRBV10-3 and TRBJ2-1; TRBD2 might be the D (5 bases). V gave up 3 bases and J gave up 7 bases, with 16 bases separating them. This CDR3 is built from 15 residues. The germline V gene has CDR1 ENHRY and CDR2 SYGVKD. The CDR3 nucleotides are TGTGCCATCAGTGAAGGGCTAGCTTCGAGGAATGAGCAGTTCTTC. Amino acids: CAISEGLASRNEQFF.

V gene TRBV4-2 combines with J gene TRBJ2-7; weak D call: TRBD1 (5 bases). The CDR3 spans 13 residues. Germline V gene sequence: CDR1 LGHNA, CDR2 YNFKEQ. V was shortened by 2 bases and J by 5 bases, with 10 bases between the two germline ends. The CDR3 coding sequence is TGTGCCAGCAGCCAACAGGGTACCGACGAGCAGTACTTC. It codes for CASSQQGTDEQYF.

V usage is TRBV12-3 or TRBV12-4 and J usage is TRBJ2-7; either TRBD1 or TRBD2 may fit D (6 bases each). The CDR3 is 13 amino acids. V lost 1 base and J 7 bases, leaving 11 bases between the germline ends. The CDR3 protein is CASSLGGAEEQYF. DNA for the CDR3: TGTGCCAGCAGTTTAGGGGGGGCTGAGGAGCAGTACTTC.

The V call is TRBV7-2, the J call TRBJ1-5; weak D call: TRBD1 (6 bases). Trimming took 1 base from V and 3 from J, leaving 13 bases between them. Germline-derived CDR1 and CDR2 are SGHTA and FQGNSA. This CDR3 is built from 16 residues. The CDR3 protein is CASSLGGHGSNQPQHF. The CDR3 DNA is TGTGCCAGCAGCTTAGGGGGACACGGGTCCAATCAGCCCCAGCATTTT.

J is TRBJ1-1 and V is TRBV7-8; D might be TRBD1 (6 bases). The CDR3 is 15 residues long. Germline values: CDR1 SGHVS, CDR2 FQNEAQ. Trimming left V 1 base short and J 1 base short, with 10 bases between. As DNA, the CDR3 is TGTGCCAGCAGCTTAGGAGGGACAAGGAACACTGAAGCTTTCTTT. Amino acid sequence: CASSLGGTRNTEAFF.

This clonotype was recorded a few times. The chain links TRBV12-3 or TRBV12-4 to TRBJ2-3; 8 nucleotides match TRBD2. V was pared by 4 bases and J by 2 bases, with 11 bases of the junction left unmatched. The CDR3 has 17 amino acids. In nucleotides, the CDR3 is TGTGCCAGCAGTTCCGGGACTAGAGGACTCTCCACAGATACGCAGTATTTT. Its protein product is CASSSGTRGLSTDTQYF.

The sample holds a few counts of this clonotype. This chain uses TRBV13 with TRBJ2-5, with TRBD1 matching 10 bases. CDR1 PRHDT and CDR2 FYEKMQ come from the germline V gene (reference sequence). The CDR3 sequence is 16 residues long. J gave up 3 bases and V 5 bases, and 9 bases lay outside the gene matches. CDR3 region: CASSPTGTGVEETQYF. Written as DNA, the CDR3 is TGTGCCAGCAGCCCAACCGGGACAGGGGTTGAAGAGACCCAGTACTTC.

The CDR3 region has the DNA TGTGCCAGCAGTGCGGCAGGGCCCACCGGGGAGCTGTTTTTT. Protein product: CASSAAGPTGELFF. The chain couples TRBV12-3 or TRBV12-4 to TRBJ2-2, with D maybe TRBD1 (5 bases). The CDR3 runs to 14 residues. V lost 5 bases and J lost 4, with 11 bases in between.

This clonotype appeared a few times. V and J are TRBV15 and TRBJ2-5; TRBD1 is a possible D gene (5 bases). Deletions cut 0 bases from V and 1 base from J, with 15 bases between. The CDR3 loop spans 17 amino acids. Germline CDR1 reads LNHNV; CDR2 reads YYDKDF (reference sequence). The CDR3 reads CATSREGQGLSQETQYF. CDR3 nucleotide sequence: TGTGCCACCAGCAGAGAGGGGCAGGGCCTCTCCCAAGAGACCCAGTACTTC.

This clonotype was counted a few times. The chain couples TRBV5-1 to TRBJ2-2, with D possibly being TRBD1 or TRBD2 (5 bases each). This CDR3 has 16 residues. V lost 3 bases and J 6 bases, leaving 18 bases between the germline ends. Germline CDR1 is SGHRS and CDR2 is YFSETQ. The chain's CDR3 is CASSSLGVAHSGELFF. CDR3 nucleotides: TGCGCCAGCAGCTCTCTAGGGGTAGCGCATTCCGGGGAGCTGTTTTTT.

The chain joins TRBV5-1 to TRBJ1-1, with TRBD1 matching over 11 bases. The V segment lost 1 base and the J segment 0 bases; nucleotides outside the gene matches: 5. Germline values: CDR1 SGHRS, CDR2 YFSETQ. This CDR3 has 17 amino acids. The CDR3 DNA is TGCGCCAGCAGCTTGTGGACAGGGGGCGCTATGAACACTGAAGCTTTCTTT. As protein: CASSLWTGGAMNTEAFF.

The chain is built from TRBV15 and TRBJ2-5; possibly TRBD1 or TRBD2 for D (5 bases each). Germline CDR1 reads LNHNV; CDR2 reads YYDKDF (reference sequence). This CDR3 has 15 amino acids. V was trimmed by 0 bases and J by 2 bases, leaving 10 bases between them. The CDR3 protein is CATSRDRDLQETQYF. The CDR3 DNA reads TGTGCCACCAGCAGAGACAGGGACCTACAAGAGACCCAGTACTTC.

The V call is TRBV11-2, the J call TRBJ2-7; D is perhaps TRBD1 (5 bases). The CDR3 has 16 amino acids. CDR1 is SGHAT, CDR2 FQNNGV, per germline. Deletions cut 6 bases from V and 0 bases from J, with 18 bases between. This chain's CDR3 is CASRYTDTPSSYEQYF. The CDR3 DNA is TGTGCCAGCAGATATACGGACACCCCTAGCTCCTACGAGCAGTACTTC.

This clonotype was detected a few times. The chain uses TRBV6-5 and TRBJ1-2; D uncertain. V lost 2 bases, J lost 2 bases, and 15 bases lay in between. Germline CDR1 and CDR2: MNHEY and SVGAGI. The CDR3 loop spans 16 amino acids. As DNA, the CDR3 is TGTGCCAGCAGTTACGTCCCCGGGGAGTGGAACTATGGCTACACCTTC. As protein: CASSYVPGEWNYGYTF.

The genes are TRBV18 and TRBJ2-6; a weak D match, TRBD2 (5 bases). The length of the CDR3 is 17 residues. Per the germline V gene, CDR1 is KGHSH and CDR2 is LQKENI. Trimming took off 2 bases at V and 0 bases at J, with 11 bases between the two ends. The CDR3 region is CASSPNGLSSGANVLTF. In DNA form, the CDR3 reads TGTGCCAGCTCACCAAACGGACTGAGCTCTGGGGCCAACGTCCTGACTTTC.

This clonotype was observed at least ten times. V usage is TRBV12-3 or TRBV12-4 and J usage is TRBJ2-2; 7 bases line up with TRBD2. Unmatched junction bases numbered 3, after V lost 3 bases and J lost 8 bases. The CDR3 consists of 13 residues. The CDR3: CASSFRGVGELFF. The CDR3 coding sequence is TGTGCCAGCAGTTTTCGGGGGGTTGGGGAGCTGTTTTTT.

V is TRBV7-2 and J is TRBJ2-1; D perhaps matches TRBD2 (5 bases). Trimming cost V 8 bases and J 7 bases, with 21 bases left between them. Germline CDR1 SGHTA, CDR2 FQGNSA. There are 15 residues in the CDR3. CDR3 sequence: CASGLSGTGRNEQFF. CDR3 coding DNA: TGTGCCAGCGGCCTCTCGGGAACCGGAAGAAATGAGCAGTTCTTC.

There are a few counts of this clonotype. V is TRBV3-1 and J is TRBJ2-5; the D gene is possibly TRBD1 (6 bases). The CDR3 is made up of 15 amino acids. Trimming shortened V by 3 bases and J by 2 bases, and 13 bases separated the two germline ends. CDR1 and CDR2 from the germline V gene are LGHDT and YNNKEL (reference sequence). Here the CDR3 reads CASSQEGTKQETQYF. For the CDR3, the DNA is TGTGCCAGCAGCCAGGAAGGGACAAAGCAAGAGACCCAGTACTTC.

The chain links TRBV7-2 to TRBJ2-3; possible D gene TRBD2, 6 bases. Germline values: CDR1 SGHTA, CDR2 FQGNSA. Trimming took off 1 base at V and 2 bases at J, with 13 bases between the two ends. The CDR3 consists of 16 residues. The CDR3: CASSLGGVAVTDTQYF. The CDR3 DNA reads TGTGCCAGCAGCTTAGGGGGGGTAGCCGTCACAGATACGCAGTATTTT.

The genes are TRBV5-6 and TRBJ2-4; either TRBD1 or TRBD2 may supply D (6 bases each). CDR3 length equals 15 residues. Germline V lookup: CDR1 SGHDT, CDR2 YYEEEE. V was clipped by 2 bases and J by 8 bases, with 17 bases between them. The CDR3 DNA follows: TGTGCCAGCAGCTTTTCCAGGGGAGGATTAGACATTCAGTACTTC. This encodes CASSFSRGGLDIQYF.